These 7 T cell receptor beta chains came from one sample sequenced in a study of blood T cell repertoires in COVID-19 (dated by TCRdb to the early 2020s). Library prep was done by the immunoSEQ multiplex PCR assay. Here the immuneACCESS table is served through TCRdb, limited to in-frame sequences with V and J called. Missing clones are a known gap in these copies; in checked studies unresolved V genes cover under half, and the rest lacks a known reason. The sample table contains a few hundred thousand clones; only one count was recorded for roughly 85% of them. In total, the top ten clones hold approximately 4.2% of the sample. The sample was PBMCs or T cells enriched from blood (not recorded which). These receptor sequences come from a woman aged 25-40 years who had recovered from COVID-19.

The J gene is TRBJ2-1, the V gene TRBV5-1, with 8 bases identical to TRBD2. V shed 1 base, J shed 8 bases, and the junction held 11 bases outside the gene matches. The CDR3 length is 16 residues. CDR1 is SGHRS and CDR2 is YFSETQ in the germline V gene. Here the CDR3 DNA reads TGCGCCAGCAGCTTGATGAGCGGGAGCCGGGACGATGAGCAGTTCTTC. This codes for CASSLMSGSRDDEQFF.

CDR3 bases: TGCAGTGCTTTAGACAGGGCCCTGTTTTTT. As protein: CSALDRALFF. This chain joins TRBV20-1 and TRBJ1-4; 7 bases fit TRBD1. The CDR3 consists of 10 residues. Germline V gives CDR1 DFQATT, CDR2 SNEGSKA (reference sequence). The V segment lost 5 bases and the J segment 14 bases; nucleotides outside the gene matches: 5.

This chain links TRBV18 with TRBJ2-6; 7 nucleotides line up with TRBD2. With 6 bases clipped from V and 1 base from J, the junction kept 9 bases outside the gene matches. Germline CDR1 is KGHSH and CDR2 is LQKENI. This CDR3 region has 17 residues. The CDR3 here is CASSSGDFGSGANVLTF. The CDR3 DNA is TGTGCCAGCTCGAGCGGGGATTTCGGGTCTGGGGCCAACGTCCTGACTTTC.

V gene TRBV5-1 combines with J gene TRBJ2-7; possibly TRBD2 for D (5 bases). Germline V lookup: CDR1 SGHRS, CDR2 YFSETQ. This CDR3 comprises 15 residues. Deletions cut 0 bases from V and 3 bases from J, with 13 bases between. The CDR3 DNA is TGCGCCAGCAGCTTGGGAGGGTATGTCGACTACGAGCAGTACTTC. Its protein is CASSLGGYVDYEQYF.

The CDR3 coding sequence is TGCGCCAGCAAATGGGACAAGGGCACTGAAGCTTTCTTT. Residues: CASKWDKGTEAFF. The chain joins TRBV10-2 to TRBJ1-1, with D maybe TRBD1 (6 bases). V lost 7 bases and J lost 4, with 13 bases in between. The germline V gene has CDR1 WSHSY and CDR2 SAAADI. The length of the CDR3 is 13 residues.

V and J are TRBV7-9 and TRBJ1-1; 7 bases fit TRBD1. The CDR3 runs to 15 residues. Germline CDR1 reads SEHNR; CDR2 reads FQNEAQ (reference sequence). J lost 6 bases, V lost 5 bases, and 12 bases had no gene match. The CDR3 bases are TGTGCCAGCAGCGTTCCCGGGACAGTAACCTCTGAAGCTTTCTTT. This sequence encodes CASSVPGTVTSEAFF.

This chain connects TRBV2 to TRBJ2-5, with D possibly matching TRBD1 (5 bases). Germline CDR1 is SNHLY and CDR2 is FYNNEI. This CDR3 region has 13 residues. V was pared by 8 bases and J by 3 bases, with 13 bases between. The CDR3 reads CASGYRREETQYF. CDR3 nucleotides: TGTGCCAGCGGCTACCGCAGGGAAGAGACCCAGTACTTC. Together with reference TRBV2 and TRBJ2-5, the CDR3 gives the full variable domain: EPEVTQTPSHQVTQMGQEVILRCVPISNHLYFYWYRQILGQKVEFLVSFYNNEISEKSEIFDDQFSVERPDGSNFTLKIRSTKLEDSAMYFCASGYRREETQYFGPGTRLLVL.